This T cell receptor beta chain was captured in a study of tumor-infiltrating lymphocytes in primary liver carcinoma. From roughly 0.5 ug total RNA, TCR beta cDNA was generated with a primer in the constant region. Employing slightly modified ARM-PCR, three nested multiplex PCR rounds were run, and these gave rise to the TCR beta libraries. It was with TRBV1-TRBV30 forward primers and a C-beta reverse primer that the first two PCR rounds were run, at around 11 cycles each. TCRdb ran MiXCR on the multiplex PCR reads and lists one entry per CDR3 protein. The top ten clones hold about 25% of a sample with some 51,000 distinct CDR3 sequences, around 79% of them seen once. Germline CDR1 MNHEY, CDR2 SVGAGI. The CDR3 length is 14 residues. A word on this clonotype: At one end the junction does not follow the germline gene, possibly because of a read error.

The tissue used was unsorted bulk material of about 17-33 mg. RNA and DNA were co-extracted from it with the AllPrep DNA/RNA mini kit. This receptor was obtained from a man in his forties or fifties with primary liver carcinoma and hepatitis B virus infection. Input material: liver tumor tissue from sampling region 3. Stated subset: tumor region T3, left-lateral pole. This sequence joins TRBV6-5 and TRBJ1-1; no firm D call. The CDR3 DNA is TGTCCCAGCAGTTTCGACGATTCAAACACTGAAGCTTTCTTT. It yields the protein CPSSFDDSNTEAFF.